This T cell receptor (beta chain) is from a study of blood T cell repertoires in COVID-19. The overall study: The study drew acute and convalescent COVID-19 samples from the United States, Italy and Spain. T cells, B-cell-depleted T cells, or PBMCs provided the cDNA or gDNA that served as material.

The CDR3 has 12 residues. Germline V gene lookup returns CDR1 LGHDT and CDR2 YNNKEL (reference sequence). Trimming shortened V by 2 bases and J by 13 bases, and 15 bases separated the two germline ends. The repertoire was sequenced with immunoSEQ multiplex PCR; TCRdb's copy has only in-frame clones and lacks some. Of under 300,000 clones in the sample, 70% to 90% were seen once. The table lists this clone with many counts. The chain recombines TRBV3-1 (or the pseudogene TRBV3-2) with TRBJ2-7; tentative D call: TRBD1 (6 bases). The source is a woman aged 30 to 39 with COVID-19, enrolled during active disease. What was sequenced was peripheral blood. The CDR3 coding sequence is TGTGCCAGCAGCCAAACCGAGGGGACATACTACTTC. Protein product: CASSQTEGTYYF.